The clone carrying this TCR beta chain was observed a few times. What it binds is unknown. The entry originates in a study of T cell repertoires in cytomegalovirus infection. Study-level background: CMV infection and matching HLA type were both indicated by public TCR beta signatures. Study findings and constraints: Summed frequency of shared TCR beta families picked out CMV carriers who also had the relevant HLA.

CDR1 and CDR2 (germline): MGHRA, YSYEKL. This CDR3 has 16 amino acids. V was cut by 0 bases and J by 2 bases, with 11 bases left in between. TCRdb called the reads again in MiXCR, with one record for every CDR3 protein. The sample comprises almost 550,000 distinct CDR3 sequences, approximately 15% of which are singletons, and 20% to 30% rests with the top ten. The J gene is TRBJ1-3, the V gene TRBV4-1; D is possibly TRBD1 (5 bases). Specimen: CD8+ T cells from PBMCs. The sequence derives from a human donor in good health (CMV status not recorded). Some clones in this sample may be carry-over from other donors' samples. CDR3 sequence (DNA): TGCGCCAGCAGCCAAGAAGGCCAGGGAGCTGGAAACACCATATATTTT. Its translation is CASSQEGQGAGNTIYF.